The 7 T cell receptor beta chains below all came from one sample that was sequenced in a study of cytomegalovirus exposure and HLA in healthy donors. The table came from immunoSEQ multiplex PCR; TCRdb's copy has only in-frame clones and leaves some out. Of 97,000 or so clones in the sample, 85% to 95% were seen once. Sequencing was performed on PBMCs. Receptor source: a woman aged 18-29 years in good health and CMV-seronegative.

The V and J genes are TRBV5-4 and TRBJ2-3; the D is unclear. CDR1 SGHNT and CDR2 YYREEE come from the germline V gene (reference sequence). Trimming took 2 bases from V and 1 from J, leaving 14 bases between them. The CDR3 sequence is 16 residues long. The CDR3, as DNA: TGTGCCAGCAGCTTTGCGCTCGGTGTAGGCACAGATACGCAGTATTTT. Translated, it gives CASSFALGVGTDTQYF. Full variable domain (rest looked up from reference TRBV5-4 and TRBJ2-3): ETGVTQSPTHLIKTRGQQVTLRCSSQSGHNTVSWYQQALGQGPQFIFQYYREEENGRGNFPPRFSGLQFPNYSSELNVNALELDDSALYLCASSFALGVGTDTQYFGPGTRLTVL.

This chain joins TRBV29-1 and TRBJ2-7; TRBD1 aligns across 10 bases. Germline CDR1 SQVTM, CDR2 ANQGSEA. CDR3 length: 14 residues. Losses at the gene ends were 5 bases for V and 5 bases for J; bases not matched to a gene: 9. CDR3 sequence reads: CSVFIRDRGNEQYF. The CDR3 region has the DNA TGCAGCGTTTTTATCCGGGACAGGGGCAACGAGCAGTACTTC.

The V call is TRBV7-9, the J call TRBJ1-3, with D maybe TRBD1 (5 bases). Trimming removed 5 bases at V and 0 bases at J, with 14 bases between. The CDR3 consists of 16 residues. Germline CDR1 reads SEHNR; CDR2 reads FQNEAQ (reference sequence). The CDR3 sequence: CASSDDWTSSGNTIYF. CDR3 in DNA: TGTGCCAGCAGCGACGACTGGACAAGCTCTGGAAACACCATATATTTT.

CDR3 in amino acids: CASSGQLDQPQHF. In DNA, the CDR3 is TGCGCCAGCAGTGGACAGCTAGATCAGCCCCAGCATTTT. The V call is TRBV10-1, the J call TRBJ1-5, with a tentative D call TRBD1 (5 bases). Germline CDR1 is WNHNN and CDR2 is SYGVQD (reference sequence). This CDR3 comprises 13 residues. Trimming took 4 bases from V and 5 from J, leaving 9 bases between them.

The chain has TRBV11-3 and TRBJ2-3; 7 bases line up with TRBD2. This CDR3 contains 16 residues. Germline CDR1 and CDR2: SGHNT and YENEEA. After removal of 5 bases from V and 0 bases from J, the junction contained 8 bases not matched to a gene. CDR3 coding DNA: TGTGCCAGCAGCGAATACTCGGGGGGTAGCACAGATACGCAGTATTTT. It is translated as CASSEYSGGSTDTQYF. Supplemented by reference TRBV11-3 and TRBJ2-3, the full variable domain reads EAGVVQSPRYKIIEKKQPVAFWCNPISGHNTLYWYLQNLGQGPELLIRYENEEAVDDSQLPKDRFSAERLKGVDSTLKIQPAELGDSAVYLCASSEYSGGSTDTQYFGPGTRLTVL.

This clone appeared a few times. The chain has TRBV10-1 and TRBJ2-2; possible D gene TRBD1, 5 bases. The V gene's germline CDR1 is WNHNN and CDR2 SYGVQD (reference sequence). CDR3 length: 17 residues. Deletions cut 0 bases from V and 7 bases from J, with 18 bases between. CDR3 in DNA: TGCGCCAGCAGTGAGTCCTTACGCGATAGGGGTGTCGGGGAGCTGTTTTTT. This translates into CASSESLRDRGVGELFF.

This clone was recorded once. The chain recombines TRBV19 with TRBJ1-3; the match to TRBD1 covers 9 bases. The germline CDR1 and CDR2 sequences are LNHDA and SQIVND (reference sequence). V shed 10 bases and J 2 bases; nucleotides not matched to a gene: 12. This CDR3 has 16 amino acids. CDR3 protein: CATAPPRTGAGNTIYF. Written as DNA, the CDR3 is TGTGCCACCGCCCCGCCCAGGACAGGGGCTGGAAACACCATATATTTT.